These 22 T cell receptor delta chains were sequenced from one sample in a study of gamma-delta T cells after stem cell transplantation. TCRdb ran CATT on the RT-PCR reads. The sample holds 2,500 to 3,500 delta-chain clones, approximately 2.9% seen once. Material: gamma-delta T cells. The source is a human donor. It is not recorded whose cells these are; they may come from a transplant donor.

About this clone itself: This DNA's translation differs at residue 17 from TCRdb's protein, which comes from a much larger clone; a read error is likely, and the protein shown is translated from the DNA. The chain joins TRDV2 to TRDJ1, with 12 bases aligning to TRDD3. This CDR3 spans 20 amino acids. Germline CDR1 reads GEAIGNYY; CDR2 reads EKD. As DNA, the CDR3 is TGTGCCTGTGACAAGGTTGCTGGGGGATACGCGGTGGGTACCACCGATGAACTCATCTTT. Encoded protein: CACDKVAGGYAVGTTDELIF.

V is TRDV2 and J is TRDJ1, with 12 bases matching TRDD3. The V gene's germline CDR1 is GEAIGNYY and CDR2 EKD. The junction had 12 bases not matched to a gene; V was cut back by 1 base and J by 1 base. CDR3 size: 19 residues. CDR3 loop: CACDTLLGDTQQPTDKLIF. In nucleotides, the CDR3 is TGTGCCTGTGACACTCTACTGGGGGATACCCAACAACCCACCGATAAACTCATCTTT.

Details on this clone: This DNA translates differently at residue 8 from the TCRdb protein, which is that of a much larger clone; a read error is likely, and the protein shown is the DNA's own translation. CDR3 residues: CACDPVVRGYTDKLIF. The CDR3 bases are TGTGCCTGTGACCCCGTGGTGAGGGGCTACACCGATAAACTCATCTTT. This rearrangement joins TRDV2 to TRDJ1; no clear D. V lost 3 bases to trimming and J lost 0 bases, with 16 bases between them. There are 16 residues in the CDR3. CDR1 is GEAIGNYY, CDR2 EKD, per germline.

Comments on this clone: A read error likely explains why the TCRdb protein, taken from a much larger clone, differs from this DNA's translation at residue 5; the protein shown is translated from the DNA. V is TRDV2 and J is TRDJ1, with TRDD3 matching over 11 bases. The trim removed 3 bases at V and 1 base at J, leaving 3 bases unmatched. Germline V lookup: CDR1 GEAIGNYY, CDR2 EKD. The CDR3 totals 15 residues. CDR3 amino acids: CACDHWGISTDKLIF. The CDR3 DNA reads as TGTGCCTGTGACCACTGGGGGATAAGCACCGATAAACTCATCTTT.

This clone has more than one count but fewer than ten. A read error likely explains why the TCRdb protein, taken from a much larger clone, differs from this DNA's translation at residue 12; the protein shown is translated from the DNA. The chain carries TRDV2 and TRDJ3; 12 bases align to TRDD3. The CDR3 loop spans 18 amino acids. The germline gives CDR1 GEAIGNYY, CDR2 EKD. For the CDR3, the DNA is TGTGCCTGTGACAATACTGGGGGATACTCCTGGGGCACCCGACAGATGTTTTTC. Protein sequence: CACDNTGGYSWGTRQMFF.

This clone rates as medium-sized (0.01 to 0.1%). The gene calls are TRDV2 and TRDJ1; D is unclear. This CDR3 is 21 amino acids long. V shed 3 bases and J shed 0 bases, with 31 bases lying between them. Germline V gene sequence: CDR1 GEAIGNYY, CDR2 EKD. The CDR3 nucleotides read TGTGCCTGTGACTCAGTCCTGAGTGGGACAACACGACCTAATTACACCGATAAACTCATCTTT. Residues: CACDSVLSGTTRPNYTDKLIF.

Remarks on this clone: A read error is the likely source, as a far larger clone sits one nucleotide away. The chain recombines TRDV2 with TRDJ1; D perhaps matches TRDD3 (5 bases). CDR1 GEAIGNYY and CDR2 EKD come from the germline V gene. The ends were cut back, 5 bases at V and 0 bases at J, with 21 bases in the middle. The CDR3 is made up of 17 amino acids. CDR3: CACGTAGGPTYTDKLIF. Here the CDR3 DNA reads TGTGCCTGTGGCACTGCGGGGGGCCCGACGTACACCGATAAACTCATCTTT.

Turning to this clone: A read error may account for a junction end that differs from germline. V and J are TRDV2 and TRDJ1; 10 bases align to TRDD3. The germline gives CDR1 GEAIGNYY, CDR2 EKD. This CDR3 region has 17 residues. CDR3 DNA: TGTGCCTGTGGCACCCTACTGGGGGATTTTGAGGGGGATAAACTCATCTTC. Translated: CACGTLLGDFEGDKLIF.

This clone was seen more than once but under ten times. A far more abundant clone sits one base away, making this likely a read error. Other DNA sequences in this specimen translate into the identical CDR3. The V and J genes are TRDV2 and TRDJ3, with 8 bases matching TRDD3. Germline V lookup: CDR1 GEAIGNYY, CDR2 EKD. The CDR3 is 19 residues long. J was trimmed by 0 bases and V by 2 bases; bases with no gene match: 8. The CDR3 here is CACDILLGDLSWDTRQMFF. The DNA for the CDR3 is TGTGCCTGTGACATCTTGCTGGGGGACCTCTCCTGGGACACCCGACAGATGTTTTTC.

This clone was detected many times. A far larger clone lies a single base away; this is likely a read error. The chain couples TRDV2 to TRDJ1, with 8 nucleotides matching TRDD3. The CDR3 is 20 amino acids. V lost 0 bases and J lost 3; bases outside the gene matches: 20. CDR1 and CDR2 (germline): GEAIGNYY, EKD. CDR3 in DNA: TGTGCCTGTGACACCGTGACGGACTGGGGGTCACCTCATACGGCCGATAAACTCATCTTT. Amino acids: CACDTVTDWGSPHTADKLIF.

A few counts support this clone. A far more abundant clone sits one base away, making this likely a read error. The sample carries other DNA sequences with the same CDR3. The chain is built from TRDV2 and TRDJ1, with 11 nucleotides matching TRDD3. The CDR3 has 15 amino acids. Germline-derived CDR1 and CDR2 are GEAIGNYY and EKD. CDR3 DNA sequence: TGTGCCTGTGACCGTCTGGGGGATACCTCCGATAAACTCATTTTT. Protein sequence: CACDRLGDTSDKLIF.

This clone was seen only a few times. This likely traces to a read error, being one base from a far larger clone. The same CDR3 is also encoded by other DNA sequences in this sample. The rearrangement uses TRDV2 and TRDJ1; D possibly corresponds to TRDD3 (6 bases). Germline values: CDR1 GEAIGNYY, CDR2 EKD. This CDR3 comprises 16 residues. The CDR3 coding sequence is TGTGCCTGTGACACCGTGGGGGGGTCGTACACCGATAAACTCATCTTC. Protein: CACDTVGGSYTDKLIF.

This clone was counted between two and nine times. TCRdb shows a much larger clone's protein in place of this DNA's translation, and the two differ at residue 3, likely through a read error; the protein shown is translated from the DNA. This sequence joins TRDV2 and TRDJ1; unclear D gene. V was cut by 8 bases and J by 3 bases, with 24 bases left in between. The CDR3 covers 16 residues. Germline CDR1 and CDR2: GEAIGNYY and EKD. CDR3 nucleotides: TGTGCCTATGAATGGATGACCCCGGAGAGGGCCGATAAACTCATCTTT. Translating gives CAYEWMTPERADKLIF.

This clone was observed a few times. A far larger clone differs by one base, so this is likely a read error. In nucleotides, the CDR3 is TGTGCCTGTGACACCGTGGAGACTGGGGGATACGGCGACTCCTCCTGGGACACCCGACAGATGTTTTTC. Translation: CACDTVETGGYGDSSWDTRQMFF. This chain links TRDV2 with TRDJ3; 13 bases are shared with TRDD3. This CDR3 is 23 amino acids long. CDR1 GEAIGNYY and CDR2 EKD come from the germline V gene. With 0 bases clipped from V and 0 bases from J, the junction kept 13 bases outside the gene matches.

In its sample, this clone is large. The sample holds other DNA sequences that translate to the same CDR3. The genes are TRDV2 and TRDJ1, with 7 bases that match TRDD3. CDR3 length: 15 residues. The V and J ends lost 1 base and 1 base, in that order; junction bases with no gene match: 5. Germline CDR1 and CDR2: GEAIGNYY and EKD. The CDR3 DNA is TGTGCCTGTGACACTCTGGGGGCTATCACCGATAAACTCATCTTT. Translating gives CACDTLGAITDKLIF.

This clone has only a few counts. This may arise from a read error, as a much more abundant clone is one base away. Different DNA sequences within this sample yield the same CDR3. The V gene is TRDV2, the J gene TRDJ1, with D perhaps TRDD3 (6 bases). The CDR3 covers 16 residues. Looked up from germline, CDR1 is GEAIGNYY and CDR2 is EKD. The CDR3 nucleotides are TGTGCCTGCGACACCGTTTGGGTGGGGGACACCGATAAACTCATCTTT. Translating it yields CACDTVWVGDTDKLIF.

As regards this clone: A far larger clone differs by one base, so this is likely a read error. This sample includes further DNA sequences coding for the same CDR3. The chain is built from TRDV2 and TRDJ1; D not resolved. CDR3 length equals 13 residues. Germline V gives CDR1 GEAIGNYY, CDR2 EKD. The CDR3 sequence: CACDPLRADKLIF. CDR3 coding DNA: TGCGCCTGTGACCCCTTGAGGGCCGATAAACTCATCTTT.

This clone is termed medium-sized. A far larger clone is one base from this, pointing to a likely read error. The sample has other DNA sequences that encode this CDR3 too. The V gene is TRDV2, the J gene TRDJ3, with 9 bases fitting TRDD3. Germline CDR1 reads GEAIGNYY; CDR2 reads EKD. The ends lost 0 bases at V and 0 bases at J; junction bases unmatched: 5. The CDR3 extends over 19 amino acids. The CDR3 DNA is TGTGCCTGTGACACCTTACTGGGGGACCTCTCCTGGGACACCCGACAGATGTTTTTC. This sequence encodes CACDTLLGDLSWDTRQMFF.

As concerns this clone: This sequence is one base from a far larger clone and is likely a read error. The identical CDR3 is also encoded by other nucleotide sequences in the sample. This chain uses TRDV2 with TRDJ1; 7 nucleotides align to TRDD3. This CDR3 region has 14 residues. Germline V gene sequence: CDR1 GEAIGNYY, CDR2 EKD. The CDR3 nucleotides read TGTGCCTGCGACACGCTGGGGGGGAGCGATAAACTCATCTTT. It specifies CACDTLGGSDKLIF.

This clone has more than one count but fewer than ten. This sequence is one base from a far larger clone and is likely a read error. This specimen includes other DNA sequences encoding the same CDR3. The gene calls are TRDV2 and TRDJ1; D is possibly TRDD3 (6 bases). The CDR3 totals 17 residues. Germline CDR1 and CDR2: GEAIGNYY and EKD. The V end lost 7 bases, the J end lost 0 bases, and 23 bases lay between the germline ends. The chain's CDR3 is CACDPLALGVYTDKLIF. DNA for the CDR3: TGTGCCTGCGACCCCCTGGCTTTGGGGGTTTACACCGATAAACTCATCTTT.

On this clone: TCRdb has a much larger clone's protein, which differs at residue 3 from the translation of this DNA, likely because of a read error; what is shown is the protein translated from the DNA. J is TRDJ1 and V is TRDV2; 10 bases align to TRDD3. This CDR3 is 20 amino acids long. Per germline, CDR1 GEAIGNYY and CDR2 EKD. CDR3 sequence: CAYDTMELGNPLGDHDKLIF. In DNA, the CDR3 is TGTGCCTATGACACCATGGAGTTGGGAAACCCACTGGGGGATCACGATAAACTCATCTTT.

Comment on this clone: TCRdb assigns this DNA the protein of a much larger clone, which departs from its translation at residue 4; this likely reflects a read error, and the protein shown comes from translating the DNA. V gene TRDV2 combines with J gene TRDJ1, with 10 nucleotides matching TRDD3. This CDR3 spans 18 amino acids. The V segment lost 4 bases and the J segment 1 base; nucleotides outside the gene matches: 14. The germline V gene has CDR1 GEAIGNYY and CDR2 EKD. DNA for the CDR3: TGTGCCTGTGAACCCACTGGGGGATCGTCGTGGGGCACCGATAAACTCATCTTT. It codes for CACEPTGGSSWGTDKLIF.